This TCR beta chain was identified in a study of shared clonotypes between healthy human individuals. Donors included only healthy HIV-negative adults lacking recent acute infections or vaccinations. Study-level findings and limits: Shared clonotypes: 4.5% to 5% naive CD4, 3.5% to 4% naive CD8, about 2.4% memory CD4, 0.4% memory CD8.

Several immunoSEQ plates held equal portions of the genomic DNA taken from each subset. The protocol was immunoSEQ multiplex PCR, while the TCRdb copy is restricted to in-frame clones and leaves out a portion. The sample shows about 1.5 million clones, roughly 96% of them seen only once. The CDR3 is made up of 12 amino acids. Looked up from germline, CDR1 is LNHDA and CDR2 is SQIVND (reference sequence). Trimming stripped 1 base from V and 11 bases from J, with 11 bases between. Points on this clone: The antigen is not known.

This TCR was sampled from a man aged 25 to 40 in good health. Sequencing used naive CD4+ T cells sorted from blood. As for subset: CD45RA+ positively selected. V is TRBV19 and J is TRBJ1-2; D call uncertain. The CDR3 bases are TGTGCCAGTAGTATAGGGCCCGGCGAGTACACCTTC. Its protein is CASSIGPGEYTF.